Listed below are T cell receptor beta chains from one sample, sequenced in a study of cytomegalovirus exposure and HLA in healthy donors. Using immunoSEQ multiplex PCR, the repertoire was profiled, and TCRdb retains in-frame clones only, with some absent. Among 140,000 to 150,000 clones listed, 78% were seen once. Sequencing was carried out using PBMCs. These receptors were collected from a female donor in good health and CMV-seronegative. Both conserved end residues are trimmed from each CDR3.

j_gene: TRBJ1-5; v_gene: TRBV5-1; CDR3aa: ASSPGQGVGQPQH
j_gene: TRBJ2-1; v_gene: TRBV5-1; CDR3aa: ASSLVSNYNEQF
j_gene: TRBJ1-4; v_gene: TRBV30; CDR3aa: AWGKDRGLAWTGEKLF
j_gene: TRBJ2-7; v_gene: TRBV7-8; CDR3aa: ASSLGLSYEQY
j_gene: TRBJ2-7; v_gene: TRBV5-1; CDR3aa: ASSSGTSVYEQY
j_gene: TRBJ1-1; v_gene: TRBV6-1; CDR3aa: ASTKTGVNTEAF
j_gene: TRBJ1-2; v_gene: TRBV21-1; CDR3aa: ASSKAGSYGYT
j_gene: TRBJ2-5; v_gene: TRBV14; CDR3aa: ASSYYRGTSGGRGETQY
j_gene: TRBJ1-2; v_gene: TRBV28; CDR3aa: ASIRGSEGYT
j_gene: TRBJ1-1; v_gene: TRBV5-1; CDR3aa: ASSLAVTGRLNTEAF
j_gene: TRBJ2-1; v_gene: TRBV18; CDR3aa: ASSPQAGGHLNEQF
j_gene: TRBJ2-5; v_gene: TRBV7-9; CDR3aa: ASREIAGVRSETQY
j_gene: TRBJ2-2; v_gene: TRBV14; CDR3aa: ASSQGPGWNTGELF
j_gene: TRBJ1-3; v_gene: TRBV5-1; CDR3aa: ASRRLPGTSDTIY
j_gene: TRBJ2-7; v_gene: TRBV11-2; CDR3aa: ASSLQRESHEQY
j_gene: TRBJ1-5; v_gene: TRBV6-5; CDR3aa: ASRLRGRNQPQH
j_gene: TRBJ2-5; v_gene: TRBV5-4; CDR3aa: ASSLRTSQETQY
j_gene: TRBJ2-1; v_gene: TRBV4-2; CDR3aa: ASSPQGRLEYNEQF
j_gene: TRBJ2-7; v_gene: TRBV27; CDR3aa: ASSLLVRGGEQY
j_gene: TRBJ2-3; v_gene: TRBV15; CDR3aa: ATSSSGGLGDTQY
j_gene: TRBJ2-2; v_gene: TRBV6-5; CDR3aa: ASSAFQRAGELF
j_gene: TRBJ2-1; v_gene: TRBV5-1; CDR3aa: ASSWLAESYNEQF